The text below deals with one T cell receptor beta chain. The antigen is not known. Sequenced by immunoSEQ multiplex PCR; TCRdb stores in-frame clones only, minus some. Altogether 95,000 to 110,000 clones are present, nearly 90% being singletons, with the ten largest covering around 4.5%. The data originate from a study of T cell responses to AZD1222 COVID-19 vaccine. Study-wide results and limits: Scientists sampled the repertoires only once the peak T cell response had passed.

V dropped 3 bases and J dropped 8; count of bases not matched to a gene: 7. The CDR3 runs 14 residues. The germline V gene has CDR1 SGHNT and CDR2 YYREEE (reference sequence). Analysis merged second doses at about 4 or about 12 weeks. Sequenced material: peripheral blood, taken 28 days after the second AZD1222 dose. J is TRBJ1-4 and V is TRBV5-4; TRBD1 agrees at 7 bases. This clonotype was obtained from an adult who received the AZD1222 COVID-19 vaccine. The CDR3 bases are TGTGCCAGCAGCTACGGGACAGACGTAGAAAAACTGTTTTTT. It codes for CASSYGTDVEKLFF.